The entry that follows covers one T cell receptor (beta chain) sequence. This entry is derived from a study of control samples from healthy donors and cancer patients. Trimming took off 9 bases at V and 6 bases at J, with 11 bases between the two ends. The CDR3 runs to 12 residues. CDR1 and CDR2 (germline): KGHDR, SFDVKD. Sequencing was performed with immunoSEQ multiplex PCR; in TCRdb, only in-frame clones are kept and a portion is missing. The repertoire holds over 100,000 clones, around nine tenths seen once, with about 16% in the top ten. The gene calls are TRBV24-1 and TRBJ2-1; no firm D call. The source of this sequence is a woman in her forties or fifties in good health. The specimen sequenced was blood. CDR3 coding DNA: TGTGCCACCGGAATGATAATCAATGAGCAGTTCTTC. Encoded protein: CATGMIINEQFF.